A single sample is the source of the 26 T cell receptor beta chains below, sequenced in a study of T cell changes during pregnancy in multiple sclerosis. Sequencing used immunoSEQ multiplex PCR; TCRdb keeps in-frame clones, though not all of them. Here the sample spans around 60,000 clones, 80% to 95% being singletons. Here the sequenced sample was CD4+ T cells from peripheral blood mononuclear cells, taken before pregnancy. The receptors originated from a female donor with multiple sclerosis, enrolled in a pregnancy study.

V usage is TRBV23-1 and J usage is TRBJ1-5; D is ambiguous. TRBV23-1 is identified as an open reading frame with a role that is uncertain. The CDR3 runs 15 residues. The germline V and J ends were trimmed by 2 bases and 0 bases, with 8 bases remaining between them. CDR3 coding DNA: TGCGCCAGCAGTCAACTCAGGAATAGCAATCAGCCCCAGCATTTT. Its translation: CASSQLRNSNQPQHF.

The chain uses TRBV6-6 and TRBJ2-7, with 10 bases matching TRBD1. The CDR3 consists of 14 residues. V dropped 8 bases and J dropped 2; count of bases not matched to a gene: 6. CDR1 and CDR2 from the germline V gene are MNHNY and SVGAGI (reference sequence). The CDR3 reads CASQAGQGTYEQYF. In DNA form, the CDR3 reads TGTGCCAGCCAGGCGGGACAGGGGACCTACGAGCAGTACTTC.

The chain is built from TRBV27 and TRBJ2-7, with 7 nucleotides matching TRBD1. The length of the CDR3 is 14 residues. Germline lookup yields CDR1 MNHEY and CDR2 SMNVEV (reference sequence). With V trimmed by 4 bases and J by 3 bases, 6 bases remained unmatched. CDR3 sequence: CASSSRGSGYEQYF. The CDR3 DNA reads as TGTGCCAGCAGTTCCAGGGGGTCCGGCTACGAGCAGTACTTC.

This sequence joins TRBV5-5 and TRBJ2-7; maybe TRBD2 (5 bases). The CDR3 loop spans 14 amino acids. V gave up 2 bases and J gave up 3 bases, with 12 bases separating them. Germline V lookup: CDR1 SGHKS, CDR2 YYEKEE (reference sequence). CDR3 residues: CASSFDGVLYEQYF. DNA for the CDR3: TGTGCCAGCAGCTTCGACGGGGTCCTCTACGAGCAGTACTTC.

The chain joins TRBV2 to TRBJ2-3; TRBD2 aligns across 7 bases. The germline V gene encodes CDR1 SNHLY and CDR2 FYNNEI. J gave up 2 bases and V 6 bases, and 11 bases lay outside the gene matches. The CDR3 contains 16 residues. In nucleotides, the CDR3 is TGTGCCAGCAGCATGGATAGCGGGCTCTACACAGATACGCAGTATTTT. The encoded protein is CASSMDSGLYTDTQYF.

The chain employs TRBV7-2 and TRBJ2-3; a weak D match, TRBD1 (5 bases). The CDR3 runs to 16 residues. The germline V and J ends were trimmed by 4 bases and 2 bases, with 16 bases remaining between them. Germline CDR1 and CDR2: SGHTA and FQGNSA. CDR3 protein: CASSYMGSGSTDTQYF. The CDR3 DNA reads as TGTGCCAGCAGCTATATGGGGTCAGGGTCCACAGATACGCAGTATTTT.

The chain couples TRBV11-2 to TRBJ1-5; TRBD1 matches 7 bases. Germline V gene lookup returns CDR1 SGHAT and CDR2 FQNNGV. CDR3 length equals 15 residues. V shed 5 bases, J shed 6 bases, and the junction held 10 bases outside the gene matches. CDR3: CASSQTGSSGQPQHF. CDR3 in DNA: TGTGCCAGCAGCCAGACAGGGAGTTCTGGTCAGCCCCAGCATTTT.

The chain carries TRBV7-8 and TRBJ2-7; maybe TRBD2 (6 bases). The CDR3 runs to 14 residues. CDR1 is SGHVS, CDR2 FQNEAQ, per germline. Deletions cut 4 bases from V and 1 base from J, with 11 bases between. This chain's CDR3 is CASSSKSGSYEQYF. In DNA, the CDR3 is TGTGCCAGCAGCTCGAAGAGCGGGTCCTACGAGCAGTACTTC.

This sequence joins TRBV7-3 and TRBJ2-1; 12 bases map to TRBD2. V shed 0 bases and J 9 bases; nucleotides not matched to a gene: 6. The CDR3 has 16 residues. CDR1 and CDR2 from the germline V gene are SGHTA and FQGTGA. CDR3 coding DNA: TGTGCCAGCAGCTTAACGCCTAGCGGGAGGGCCGGTGAGCAGTTCTTC. This encodes CASSLTPSGRAGEQFF. Variable domain in full (rest from reference TRBV7-3 and TRBJ2-1): GAGVSQTPSNKVTEKGKYVELRCDPISGHTALYWYRQSLGQGPEFLIYFQGTGAADDSGLPNDRFFAVRPEGSVSTLKIQRTERGDSAVYLCASSLTPSGRAGEQFFGPGTRLTVL.

V is TRBV14 and J is TRBJ2-1, with 11 bases that match TRBD2. Germline V gene lookup returns CDR1 SGHDN and CDR2 FVKESK. This CDR3 contains 15 residues. Losses at the gene ends were 5 bases for V and 5 bases for J; bases not matched to a gene: 5. The CDR3 coding sequence is TGTGCCAGCAGCTCACTAGCGGGAGCTAACAATGAGCAGTTCTTC. This translates into CASSSLAGANNEQFF.

This chain joins TRBV19 and TRBJ2-3; D gene unclear. The CDR3 has 13 residues. The germline gives CDR1 LNHDA, CDR2 SQIVND (reference sequence). The ends were cut back, 0 bases at V and 5 bases at J, with 6 bases in the middle. This CDR3 is CASSIDRGDTQYF. The CDR3, as DNA: TGTGCCAGTAGTATAGATCGAGGAGATACGCAGTATTTT.

V is TRBV7-9 and J is TRBJ2-1, with TRBD2 identical over 8 bases. The CDR3 spans 15 residues. Germline CDR1 and CDR2: SEHNR and FQNEAQ (reference sequence). Trimming at V came to 4 bases and at J to 7 bases, leaving 9 bases not matched to a gene. DNA of the CDR3: TGTGCCAGCAGCTCACCGGGACTAGAGTATAATGAGCAGTTCTTC. This translates into CASSSPGLEYNEQFF.

The chain links TRBV28 to TRBJ2-5; the match to TRBD1 covers 7 bases. This CDR3 has 17 residues. The germline gives CDR1 MDHEN, CDR2 SYDVKM. V lost 7 bases, J lost 4 bases, and 18 bases stayed unmatched. CDR3 region: CASNSGARGSYGETQYF. CDR3 DNA sequence: TGTGCCAGCAACTCTGGGGCCAGGGGGAGTTACGGAGAGACCCAGTACTTC.

This sequence joins TRBV5-4 and TRBJ1-2; D unresolved. The V end was cut by 1 base, the J end by 8 bases, with 15 bases between. The germline CDR1 and CDR2 sequences are SGHNT and YYREEE (reference sequence). The CDR3 loop spans 14 amino acids. This chain's CDR3 is CASSLTGFLRGYTF. The CDR3 DNA is TGTGCCAGCAGCTTGACGGGTTTCCTTAGGGGCTACACCTTC.

The rearrangement links TRBV6-1 to TRBJ2-3, with 14 nucleotides matching TRBD2. CDR1 and CDR2 from the germline V gene are MNHNS and SASEGT. This CDR3 region has 17 residues. V trimming: 2 bases; J trimming: 5 bases; junction bases outside the gene matches: 6. The CDR3 nucleotides are TGTGCCAGCAGTGAAAGACTAGCGGGAGGGCCTGGAGATACGCAGTATTTT. Its protein is CASSERLAGGPGDTQYF.

The gene calls are TRBV4-1 and TRBJ2-7, with TRBD2 matching over 10 bases. CDR3 length: 17 residues. V trimming: 0 bases; J trimming: 2 bases; junction bases outside the gene matches: 7. Germline V CDR1 and CDR2: MGHRA, YSYEKL. The CDR3 bases are TGCGCCAGCAGCCAAGATTTGTCTAGCGGGAGCCCCTACGAGCAGTACTTC. It specifies CASSQDLSSGSPYEQYF.

This clone turned up a few times. The chain recombines TRBV29-1 with TRBJ2-5; D is undetermined. Germline lookup yields CDR1 SQVTM and CDR2 ANQGSEA. Trimming cost V 6 bases and J 1 base, with 6 bases left between them. CDR3 length: 11 residues. In DNA, the CDR3 is TGCAGCGTCGGGTTCCAAGAGACCCAGTACTTC. It is translated as CSVGFQETQYF.

The chain has TRBV4-1 and TRBJ2-1; 10 positions agree with TRBD2. V was clipped by 4 bases and J by 5 bases; unmatched bases: 5. The CDR3 covers 15 residues. CDR1 MGHRA and CDR2 YSYEKL come from the germline V gene. The CDR3 region has the DNA TGCGCCAGCAGCCGAGTGGGACTAGCGAACAATGAGCAGTTCTTC. Its translation is CASSRVGLANNEQFF.

Comment on this clone: A read error may account for a junction end that differs from germline. The chain has TRBV7-7 and TRBJ2-5; D uncertain. CDR1 is SSHAT and CDR2 is FNYEAQ in the germline V gene (reference sequence). CDR3 length equals 14 residues. The CDR3 DNA is TGTGCTAGCAGCCCTTTGGGTAGCTGGGAGACCCAGTACTTC. Protein: CASSPLGSWETQYF. Full variable domain (remainder filled in from reference TRBV7-7 and TRBJ2-5): GAGVSQSPRYKVTKRGQDVTLRCDPISSHATLYWYQQALGQGPEFLTYFNYEAQPDKSGLPSDRFSAERPEGSISTLTIQRTEQRDSAMYRCASSPLGSWETQYFGPGTRLLVL.

This clone turned up a few times. The J gene is TRBJ1-1, the V gene TRBV7-9; 7 bases line up with TRBD1. This CDR3 comprises 14 residues. The germline gives CDR1 SEHNR, CDR2 FQNEAQ (reference sequence). V shed 5 bases and J 0 bases; nucleotides not matched to a gene: 3. The chain's CDR3 is CASSRTGVNTEAFF. The DNA of the CDR3 is TGTGCCAGCAGCCGAACAGGGGTGAACACTGAAGCTTTCTTT.

The chain uses TRBV7-3 and TRBJ2-5, with D unresolved. The germline CDR1 and CDR2 sequences are SGHTA and FQGTGA. The CDR3 loop spans 13 amino acids. Trimming took off 0 bases at V and 5 bases at J, with 7 bases between the two ends. The CDR3 DNA is TGTGCCAGCAGCTTAACCCCGGTTGAGACCCAGTACTTC. Translated, it gives CASSLTPVETQYF.

V gene TRBV4-1 combines with J gene TRBJ2-4; D might be TRBD1 (6 bases). Trimming cost V 0 bases and J 1 base, with 19 bases left between them. CDR1 is MGHRA, CDR2 YSYEKL, per germline. The length of the CDR3 is 19 residues. The CDR3 here is CASSQDRGVAGEAKNIQYF. CDR3 nucleotides: TGCGCCAGCAGCCAAGATAGGGGAGTGGCAGGGGAGGCCAAAAACATTCAGTACTTC.

The genes are TRBV7-8 and TRBJ1-1, with 7 bases aligning to TRBD1. Germline CDR1 is SGHVS and CDR2 is FQNEAQ. The length of the CDR3 is 18 residues. The V and J ends lost 1 base and 1 base, in that order; junction bases with no gene match: 12. The CDR3 sequence: CASSLVLDRSRQNTEAFF. The CDR3 DNA follows: TGTGCCAGCAGCTTAGTGTTGGACAGGAGCCGTCAGAACACTGAAGCTTTCTTT.

J is TRBJ2-1 and V is TRBV9; 9 bases match TRBD2. CDR1 SGDLS and CDR2 YYNGEE come from the germline V gene. CDR3 length: 17 residues. After removal of 4 bases from V and 2 bases from J, the junction contained 10 bases not matched to a gene. CDR3 amino acids: CASSPGHSGRTYNEQFF. DNA for the CDR3: TGTGCCAGCAGCCCAGGCCACAGCGGGAGGACCTACAATGAGCAGTTCTTC.

This chain links TRBV11-3 with TRBJ1-2; D is uncertain. CDR3 length: 12 residues. Trimming shortened V by 4 bases and J by 4 bases, and 7 bases separated the two germline ends. Germline V gene sequence: CDR1 SGHNT, CDR2 YENEEA. In nucleotides, the CDR3 is TGTGCCAGCAGCTCAGACGGCTATGGCTACACCTTC. Protein product: CASSSDGYGYTF.

V usage is TRBV5-4 and J usage is TRBJ1-4; D unresolved. V was shortened by 4 bases and J by 8 bases, with 12 bases between the two germline ends. The CDR3 is 13 residues long. The germline V gene has CDR1 SGHNT and CDR2 YYREEE (reference sequence). CDR3 residues: CASSPGGSEKLFF. The CDR3 DNA reads as TGTGCCAGCAGCCCGGGAGGGTCCGAAAAACTGTTTTTT.